This TCR beta chain was documented in a study of cytomegalovirus exposure and HLA in healthy donors. Study in general: Sequencing of about 200 million T cells in an earlier analysis found some 100 million unique TCR beta sequences. Study-wide points: Analysis performed later found over 15,000 TCR beta sequences associated with HLA alleles at 0.05 false discovery rate.

This CDR3 region has 16 residues. The germline V gene has CDR1 SGHRS and CDR2 YFSETQ. V was clipped by 1 base and J by 5 bases, with 18 bases between them. With 60 Vbeta and 13 Jbeta primers, the PCR was carried out. Some clones are missing from TCRdb's copy, which holds only in-frame ones; the method was immunoSEQ multiplex PCR. Found here are about 280,000 clones, roughly 90% of them singletons; the top ten hold approximately 2%. With regard to this clone: No antigen is known for it.

The sequence came from a woman under 30 in good health and CMV-seronegative. The genes are TRBV5-1 and TRBJ1-1, with a weak D call TRBD1 (6 bases). The material sequenced was PBMCs. Here the CDR3 DNA reads TGCGCCAGCAGCTTGCGGACGGATCCCAGGGGTACTGAAGCTTTCTTT. It encodes CASSLRTDPRGTEAFF.